The 13 T cell receptor beta chains presented below share a single source sample, sequenced in a study of cytomegalovirus exposure and HLA in healthy donors. The PCR employed 60 Vbeta primers together with 13 Jbeta primers. Repertoires were generated with immunoSEQ multiplex PCR, while TCRdb's copy carries only in-frame clones and drops some. Among a few hundred thousand clones listed, 81% were seen once. The sequenced material came from PBMCs. The receptors were sampled from an older woman in good health and CMV-seropositive.

This rearrangement joins TRBV6-1 to TRBJ1-4; 10 positions agree with TRBD1. Germline CDR1 reads MNHNS; CDR2 reads SASEGT. CDR3 length equals 15 residues. Trimming removed 6 bases from V and 8 bases from J; junction bases left unmatched: 9. The CDR3 reads CASSTGTGAGEKLFF. The CDR3 DNA sequence: TGTGCCAGCAGCACTGGGACAGGGGCGGGCGAAAAACTGTTTTTT.

This clone turned up a few times. This chain links TRBV18 with TRBJ2-7, with 7 bases aligning to TRBD2. The V gene end was trimmed by 4 bases and the J gene end by 4 bases; junction bases not matched to a gene: 4. The CDR3 is made up of 13 amino acids. Germline lookup yields CDR1 KGHSH and CDR2 LQKENI. The CDR3 DNA sequence: TGTGCCAGCTCACGTGGGAGGGTATACGAGCAGTACTTC. Translation gives CASSRGRVYEQYF.

This clone was found a few times. For the CDR3, the DNA is TGTGCCAGCAGTGACAGGGAGGGAAACACCATATATTTT. This codes for CASSDREGNTIYF. The chain couples TRBV6-5 to TRBJ1-3, with 7 bases aligning to TRBD1. The CDR3 is 13 amino acids. The junction had 2 bases not matched to a gene; V was cut back by 5 bases and J by 4 bases. The germline V gene has CDR1 MNHEY and CDR2 SVGAGI.

This clone was picked up a small number of times. The J gene is TRBJ2-7, the V gene TRBV19; weak D call: TRBD2 (6 bases). V lost 3 bases and J 4 bases, leaving 10 bases between the germline ends. The CDR3 extends over 13 amino acids. Germline-derived CDR1 and CDR2 are LNHDA and SQIVND (reference sequence). Here the CDR3 DNA reads TGTGCCAGTAGTATTCCCGGGGGTTACGAGCAGTACTTC. This gives the protein CASSIPGGYEQYF. Based on the CDR3 plus reference TRBV19 and TRBJ2-7, the full variable domain is DGGITQSPKYLFRKEGQNVTLSCEQNLNHDAMYWYRQDPGQGLRLIYYSQIVNDFQKGDIAEGYSVSREKKESFPLTVTSAQKNPTAFYLCASSIPGGYEQYFGPGTRLTVT.

A few counts support this clone. The rearrangement links TRBV30 to TRBJ1-5; no definite D call. Trimming stripped 2 bases from V and 6 bases from J, with 17 bases between. The CDR3 spans 15 residues. Germline values: CDR1 GTSNPN, CDR2 SVGIG (reference sequence). The CDR3 loop is CAWSKETPRGQPQHF. In DNA, the CDR3 is TGTGCCTGGAGTAAAGAGACCCCTCGGGGTCAGCCCCAGCATTTT. Filled out from reference TRBV30 and TRBJ1-5, the complete variable domain reads SQTIHQWPATLVQPVGSPLSLECTVEGTSNPNLYWYRQAAGRGLQLLFYSVGIGQISSEVPQNLSASRPQDRQFILSSKKLLLSDSGFYLCAWSKETPRGQPQHFGDGTRLSIL.

This clone was recorded only once. The chain is built from TRBV14 and TRBJ2-1; 8 bases align to TRBD2. V trimming: 0 bases; J trimming: 6 bases; junction bases outside the gene matches: 10. CDR3 size: 17 residues. In germline, CDR1 is SGHDN, CDR2 FVKESK. CDR3 residues: CASSQEWLREAGNEQFF. CDR3 sequence (DNA): TGTGCCAGCAGCCAAGAATGGTTGCGGGAGGCAGGCAATGAGCAGTTCTTC. Drawing the rest from reference TRBV14 and TRBJ2-1, the complete variable domain is EAGVTQFPSHSVIEKGQTVTLRCDPISGHDNLYWYRRVMGKEIKFLLHFVKESKQDESGMPNNRFLAERTGGTYSTLKVQPAELEDSGVYFCASSQEWLREAGNEQFFGPGTRLTVL.

V and J are TRBV27 and TRBJ2-3; no reliable D call. The CDR3 extends over 17 amino acids. V shed 2 bases and J shed 2 bases, with 17 bases lying between them. Germline CDR1 is MNHEY and CDR2 is SMNVEV (reference sequence). The CDR3, as DNA: TGTGCCAGCAGTTTACAAAGAGGCCTCCTCGACACAGATACGCAGTATTTT. Its translation is CASSLQRGLLDTDTQYF.

The rearrangement uses TRBV18 and TRBJ2-5; a weak D match, TRBD1 (5 bases). From germline, CDR1 is KGHSH and CDR2 LQKENI. There are 14 residues in the CDR3. V lost 2 bases to trimming and J lost 3 bases, with 10 bases between them. The CDR3 reads CASSPTGLKETQYF. The CDR3 DNA reads as TGTGCCAGCTCACCAACAGGTCTAAAAGAGACCCAGTACTTC. Full variable domain (outside the CDR3, taken from reference TRBV18 and TRBJ2-5): NAGVMQNPRHLVRRRGQEARLRCSPMKGHSHVYWYRQLPEEGLKFMVYLQKENIIDESGMPKERFSAEFPKEGPSILRIQQVVRGDSAAYFCASSPTGLKETQYFGPGTRLLVL.

V usage is TRBV5-1 and J usage is TRBJ2-5, with D perhaps TRBD2 (6 bases). CDR3 length: 13 amino acids. Trimming removed 4 bases from V and 4 bases from J, with 11 bases in between. Germline CDR1 is SGHRS and CDR2 is YFSETQ. The CDR3 DNA is TGCGCCAGCAGCCGTGGACTAACAGAGACCCAGTACTTC. It yields the protein CASSRGLTETQYF. Supplemented by reference TRBV5-1 and TRBJ2-5, the full variable domain reads KAGVTQTPRYLIKTRGQQVTLSCSPISGHRSVSWYQQTPGQGLQFLFEYFSETQRNKGNFPGRFSGRQFSNSRSEMNVSTLELGDSALYLCASSRGLTETQYFGPGTRLLVL.

V gene TRBV6-4 combines with J gene TRBJ2-7; weak D call: TRBD1 (5 bases). Germline V gene data show CDR1 as MRHNA and CDR2 as SNTAGT. The V end was cut by 4 bases, the J end by 6 bases, with 13 bases between. CDR3 length equals 13 residues. CDR3 in DNA: TGTGCCAGCAGTGCCTTCCAGGGTTCCGAGCAGTACTTC. Its translation: CASSAFQGSEQYF.

In this sample, this clone turned up once. The chain is built from TRBV4-1 and TRBJ2-7, with 9 bases fitting TRBD2. This CDR3 is built from 16 residues. Germline-derived CDR1 and CDR2 are MGHRA and YSYEKL. V lost 3 bases to trimming and J lost 2 bases; unmatched junction nucleotides: 8. The CDR3 nucleotides are TGCGCCAGCAGCCATGGCAGGGGACTAGCAGCCTACGAGCAGTACTTC. It specifies CASSHGRGLAAYEQYF.

In this sample, this clone turned up once. J is TRBJ2-2 and V is TRBV5-1; D possibly corresponds to TRBD2 (6 bases). The germline V gene has CDR1 SGHRS and CDR2 YFSETQ. CDR3 size: 15 residues. V gave up 1 base and J gave up 8 bases, with 15 bases separating them. CDR3: CASSLRDFIPGELFF. For the CDR3, the DNA is TGCGCCAGCAGCTTGCGGGACTTCATACCGGGGGAGCTGTTTTTT.

The chain has TRBV6-6 and TRBJ1-1; D ambiguous. Germline CDR1 reads MNHNY; CDR2 reads SVGAGI (reference sequence). V was shortened by 6 bases and J by 0 bases, with 8 bases between the two germline ends. This CDR3 has 13 amino acids. The CDR3 here is CASRTRMNTEAFF. The CDR3, as DNA: TGTGCCAGCAGGACGCGGATGAACACTGAAGCTTTCTTT.